The clone carrying this T cell receptor beta chain appeared a few times. Noted time point: patch test 1, 2 weeks after DPC sensitization. Noted treatment: therapeutic diphenylcyclopropenone sensitization with weekly scalp DPC. Blood draws came first, before each patch test. The data are from a study of human T cells and chemical hapten exposure. TCRdb ran MiXCR on the RACE reads and lists one entry per CDR3 protein. The table includes 85,000 or so distinct CDR3 sequences, 9.5% to 12% detected once. The CDR3 totals 15 residues. Sample: whole blood, taken in connection with sensitization to the hapten diphenylcyclopropenone (DPC). The V and J genes are TRBV21-1 and TRBJ2-7; TRBD1 was called by the table and not checked on the DNA. TRBV21-1 is shown as a pseudogene. The sequence was collected from a woman aged 45-65 years with alopecia areata. Some clones in this sample may be carry-over from other donors' samples. The CDR3 sequence: CASSKDWAGDNEQYF. CDR3 nucleotide sequence: TGTGCCAGCAGCAAAGACTGGGCAGGGGATAACGAGCAGTACTTC.